This T cell receptor beta chain was observed in a study of cytomegalovirus exposure and HLA in healthy donors. On the study more broadly: Drawn from HLA-typed donors, about 85 million unique TCRs were held in an early data release. Whole-study results and caveats: Researchers reportedly found TCR beta sequences accurately predicted most subjects' HLA-A and HLA-B alleles. A link between a missense DCLRE1C variant and TCR beta V- and J-gene trimming emerged from a later analysis.

A few counts support this clone. Antigen unknown. 60 Vbeta and 13 Jbeta primers were used in PCR. Profiling relied on immunoSEQ multiplex PCR, and the TCRdb table lists in-frame clones only, not all of them. The table shows about 180,000 clones, with 76% occurring only once. V was clipped by 0 bases and J by 3 bases, with 3 bases between them. The V gene's germline CDR1 is SQVTM and CDR2 ANQGSEA. This CDR3 has 13 residues. The clonotype originates from a woman aged 25-40 years in good health and CMV-seropositive. The rearrangement links TRBV29-1 to TRBJ2-6, with no clear D. Sequencing was carried out using PBMCs. This CDR3 is CSVEDSGANVLTF. The DNA for the CDR3 is TGCAGCGTTGAAGACAGTGGGGCCAACGTCCTGACTTTC. Together with reference TRBV29-1 and TRBJ2-6, the CDR3 gives the full variable domain: SAVISQKPSRDICQRGTSLTIQCQVDSQVTMMFWYRQQPGQSLTLIATANQGSEATYESGFVIDKFPISRPNLTFSTLTVSNMSPEDSSIYLCSVEDSGANVLTFGAGSRLTVL.